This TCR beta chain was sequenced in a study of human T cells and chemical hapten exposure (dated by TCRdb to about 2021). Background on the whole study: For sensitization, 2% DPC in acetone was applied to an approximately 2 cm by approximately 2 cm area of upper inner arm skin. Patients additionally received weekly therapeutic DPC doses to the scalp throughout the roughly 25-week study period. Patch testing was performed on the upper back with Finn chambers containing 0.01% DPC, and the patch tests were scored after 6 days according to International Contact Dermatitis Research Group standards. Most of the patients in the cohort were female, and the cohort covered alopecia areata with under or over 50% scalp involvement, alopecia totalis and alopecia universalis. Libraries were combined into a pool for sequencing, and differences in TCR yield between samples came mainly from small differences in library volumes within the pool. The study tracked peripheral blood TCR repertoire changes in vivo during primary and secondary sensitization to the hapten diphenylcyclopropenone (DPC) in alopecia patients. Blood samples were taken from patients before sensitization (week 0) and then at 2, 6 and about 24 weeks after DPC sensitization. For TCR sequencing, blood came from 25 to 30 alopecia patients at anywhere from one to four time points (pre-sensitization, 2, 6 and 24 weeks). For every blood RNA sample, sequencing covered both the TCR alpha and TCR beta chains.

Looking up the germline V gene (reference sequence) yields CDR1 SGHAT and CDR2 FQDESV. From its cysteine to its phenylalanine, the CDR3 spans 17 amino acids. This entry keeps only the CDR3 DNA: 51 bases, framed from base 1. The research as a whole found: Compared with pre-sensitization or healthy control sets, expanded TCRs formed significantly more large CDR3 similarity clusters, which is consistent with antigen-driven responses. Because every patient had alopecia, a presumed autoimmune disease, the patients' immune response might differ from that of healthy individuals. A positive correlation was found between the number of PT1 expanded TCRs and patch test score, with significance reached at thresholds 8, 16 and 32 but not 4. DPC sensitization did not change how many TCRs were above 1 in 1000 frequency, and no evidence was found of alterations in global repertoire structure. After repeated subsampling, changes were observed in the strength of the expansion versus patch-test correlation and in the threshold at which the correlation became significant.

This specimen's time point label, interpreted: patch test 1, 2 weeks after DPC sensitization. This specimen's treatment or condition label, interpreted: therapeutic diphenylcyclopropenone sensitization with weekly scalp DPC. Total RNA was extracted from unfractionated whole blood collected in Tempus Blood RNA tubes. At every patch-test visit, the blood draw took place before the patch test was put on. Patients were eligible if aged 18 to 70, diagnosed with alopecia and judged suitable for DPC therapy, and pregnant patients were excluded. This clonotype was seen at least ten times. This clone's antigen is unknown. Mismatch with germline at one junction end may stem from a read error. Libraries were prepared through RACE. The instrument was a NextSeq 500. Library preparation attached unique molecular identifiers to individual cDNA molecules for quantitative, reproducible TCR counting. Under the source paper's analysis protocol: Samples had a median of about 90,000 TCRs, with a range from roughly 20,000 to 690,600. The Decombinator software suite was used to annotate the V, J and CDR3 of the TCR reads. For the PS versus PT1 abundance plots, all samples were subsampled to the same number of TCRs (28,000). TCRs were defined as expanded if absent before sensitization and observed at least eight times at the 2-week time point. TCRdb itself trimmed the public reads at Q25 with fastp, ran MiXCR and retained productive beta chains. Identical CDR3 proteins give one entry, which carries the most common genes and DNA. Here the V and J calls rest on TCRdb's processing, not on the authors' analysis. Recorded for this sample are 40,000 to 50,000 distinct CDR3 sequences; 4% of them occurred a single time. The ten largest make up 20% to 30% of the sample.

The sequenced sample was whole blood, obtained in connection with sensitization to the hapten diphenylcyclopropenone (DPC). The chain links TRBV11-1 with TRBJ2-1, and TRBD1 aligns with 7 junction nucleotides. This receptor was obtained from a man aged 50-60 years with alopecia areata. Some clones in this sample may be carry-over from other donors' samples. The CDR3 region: CASSPSPDREDYDEQFF. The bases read TGTGCCAGCAGCCCCTCTCCCGACAGGGAAGACTACGATGAGCAGTTCTTC.